The present T cell receptor (beta chain) was sequenced within a study of CXCR3-negative and CXCR3-positive naive CD8 T cells. Regarding the study as a whole: CXCR3-expressing naive cells carried TRB CDR3s more hydrophobic than those of CXCR3-negative naive cells. TRBV-TRBJ usage matched between naive CXCR3-negative and CXCR3-positive cells but not between memory cells.

There are 13 residues in the CDR3. The germline V gene encodes CDR1 MDHEN and CDR2 SYDVKM. It was by 5' RACE with UMI labels that the TRB cDNA libraries were prepared. TCRdb reworked the 5' RACE reads into one entry per CDR3 protein, no DNA. The sample table includes roughly 130,000 distinct CDR3 sequences. In the case of this clonotype: Its specificity is unknown.

This TCR was recovered from a human donor in good health. Some clones in this sample may be carry-over from other donors' samples. The gene calls are TRBV28 and TRBJ2-2. Sequenced: naive CXCR3+ CD8+ T cells from blood. Subset noted: CD45RO-CCR7+CD27+CD95- naive CD8+ T cells expressing CXCR3 (TNR3+). The CDR3 region is CASSLTLYGELFF.